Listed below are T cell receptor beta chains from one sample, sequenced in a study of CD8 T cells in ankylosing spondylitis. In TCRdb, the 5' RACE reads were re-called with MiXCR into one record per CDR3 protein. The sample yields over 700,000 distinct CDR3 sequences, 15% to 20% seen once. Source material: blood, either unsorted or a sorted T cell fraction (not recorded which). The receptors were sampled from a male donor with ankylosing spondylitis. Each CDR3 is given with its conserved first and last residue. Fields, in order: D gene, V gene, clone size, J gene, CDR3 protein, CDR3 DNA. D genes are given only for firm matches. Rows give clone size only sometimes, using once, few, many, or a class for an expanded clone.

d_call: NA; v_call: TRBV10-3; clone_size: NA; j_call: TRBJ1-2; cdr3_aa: CAITSGLDLQTF; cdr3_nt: TGTGCCATCACTTCGGGACTGGACCTCCAAACCTTC
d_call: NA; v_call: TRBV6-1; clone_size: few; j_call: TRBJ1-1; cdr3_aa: CASSASGPTEAFF; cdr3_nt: TGTGCCAGCAGTGCCTCTGGTCCGACAGAAGCTTTCTTT
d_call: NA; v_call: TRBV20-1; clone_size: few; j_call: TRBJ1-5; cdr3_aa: CSATTGVGPSNQPQHF; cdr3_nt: TGCAGTGCCACCACCGGCGTAGGCCCGAGCAATCAGCCCCAGCATTTT
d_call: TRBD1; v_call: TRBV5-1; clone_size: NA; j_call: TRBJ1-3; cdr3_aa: CASSRTGELSGNTIYF; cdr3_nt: TGCGCCAGCAGCCGTACAGGGGAACTATCTGGAAACACCATATATTTT
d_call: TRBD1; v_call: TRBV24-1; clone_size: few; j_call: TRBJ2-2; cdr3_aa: CATSDGQGALTGELFF; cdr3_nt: TGTGCCACCAGTGATGGACAGGGGGCGCTGACCGGGGAGCTGTTTTTT
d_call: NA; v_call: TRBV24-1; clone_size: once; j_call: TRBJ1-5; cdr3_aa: CATSDGQINQPQHF; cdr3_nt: TGTGCCACCAGTGATGGACAGATCAATCAGCCCCAGCATTTT
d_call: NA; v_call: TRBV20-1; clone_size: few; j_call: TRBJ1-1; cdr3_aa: CSANRDMNTEAFF; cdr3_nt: TGCAGTGCTAACAGGGACATGAACACTGAAGCTTTCTTT
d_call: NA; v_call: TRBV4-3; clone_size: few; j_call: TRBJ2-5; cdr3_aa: CASSQETAQETQYF; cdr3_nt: TGCGCCAGCAGCCAAGAGACAGCCCAAGAGACCCAGTACTTC
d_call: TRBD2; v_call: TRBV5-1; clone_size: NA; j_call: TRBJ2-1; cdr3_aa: CASRTSGRADEEQFF; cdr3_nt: TGCGCCAGCAGGACTAGCGGGAGGGCCGATGAGGAGCAGTTCTTC
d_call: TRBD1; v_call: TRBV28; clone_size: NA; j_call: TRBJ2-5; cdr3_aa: CASSRSGTGQQETQYF; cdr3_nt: TGTGCCAGCAGTCGATCCGGGACAGGGCAACAAGAGACCCAGTACTTC
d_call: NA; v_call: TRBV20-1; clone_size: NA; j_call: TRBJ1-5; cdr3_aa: CSARLSNQPQHF; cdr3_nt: TGCAGTGCTAGGCTCAGCAATCAGCCCCAGCATTTT
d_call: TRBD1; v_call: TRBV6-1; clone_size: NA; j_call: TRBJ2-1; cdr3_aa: CASSSRDRDFSYNEQFF; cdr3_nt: TGTGCCAGCAGTAGCCGGGACAGAGACTTCTCCTACAATGAGCAGTTCTTC
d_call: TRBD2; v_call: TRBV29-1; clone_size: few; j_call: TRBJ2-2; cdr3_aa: CSVEGVVSGRETGELFF; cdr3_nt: TGCAGCGTTGAAGGGGTGGTTAGCGGGAGAGAGACCGGGGAGCTGTTTTTT
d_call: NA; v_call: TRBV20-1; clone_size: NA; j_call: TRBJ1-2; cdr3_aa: CSARDPQAGANYGYTF; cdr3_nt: TGCAGTGCTAGAGATCCGCAGGCCGGGGCTAACTATGGCTACACCTTC
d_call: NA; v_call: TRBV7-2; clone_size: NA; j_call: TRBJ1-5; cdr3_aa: CASGPNQPQHF; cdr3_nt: TGTGCCAGCGGGCCCAATCAGCCCCAGCATTTT
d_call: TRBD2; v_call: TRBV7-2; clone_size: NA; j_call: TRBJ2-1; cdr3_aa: CASSLGSGDYNEQFF; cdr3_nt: TGTGCCAGCAGCTTAGGTAGCGGGGACTACAATGAGCAGTTCTTC
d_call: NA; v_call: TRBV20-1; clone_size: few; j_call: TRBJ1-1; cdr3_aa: CSAPPYNMNTEAFF; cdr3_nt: TGCAGTGCGCCACCTTATAACATGAACACTGAAGCTTTCTTT
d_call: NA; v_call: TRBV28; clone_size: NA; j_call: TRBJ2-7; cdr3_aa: CASRHGREPSYEQYF; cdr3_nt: TGTGCCAGCAGGCACGGAAGGGAGCCTTCCTACGAGCAGTACTTC
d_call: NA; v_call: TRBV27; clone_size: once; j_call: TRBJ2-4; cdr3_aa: CASSSQSAKNIQYF; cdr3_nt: TGTGCCAGCAGTTCTCAGTCAGCCAAAAACATTCAGTACTTC
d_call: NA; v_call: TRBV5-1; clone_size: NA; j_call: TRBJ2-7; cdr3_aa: CASSLGATASEQYF; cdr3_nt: TGCGCCAGCAGCTTGGGTGCGACAGCAAGCGAGCAGTACTTC
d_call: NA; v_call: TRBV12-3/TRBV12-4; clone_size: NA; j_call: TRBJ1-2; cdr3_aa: CASRNGVNYGYTF; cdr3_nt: TGTGCCAGCAGGAATGGGGTTAACTATGGCTACACCTTC
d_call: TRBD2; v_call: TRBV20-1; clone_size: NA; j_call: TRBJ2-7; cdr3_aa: CSGTSGGTYEQYF; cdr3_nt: TGCAGCGGGACTAGCGGGGGGACCTACGAGCAGTACTTC
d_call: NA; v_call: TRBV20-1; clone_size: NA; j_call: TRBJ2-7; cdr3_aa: CSARIAEAYEQYF; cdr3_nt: TGCAGTGCTAGAATTGCGGAAGCCTACGAGCAGTACTTC
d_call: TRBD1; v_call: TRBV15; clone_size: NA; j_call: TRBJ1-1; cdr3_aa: CATSMGQGTEAFF; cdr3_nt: TGTGCCACCAGCATGGGACAGGGAACTGAAGCTTTCTTT
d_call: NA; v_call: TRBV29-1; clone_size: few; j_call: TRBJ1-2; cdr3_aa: CSVDGGGRAYTF; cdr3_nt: TGCAGCGTTGACGGTGGGGGGCGCGCCTACACCTTC
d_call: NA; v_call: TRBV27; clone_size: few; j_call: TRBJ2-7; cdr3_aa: CASSGSGAGNSGEQYF; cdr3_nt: TGTGCCAGCAGTGGCTCGGGGGCCGGGAACTCGGGGGAGCAGTACTTC
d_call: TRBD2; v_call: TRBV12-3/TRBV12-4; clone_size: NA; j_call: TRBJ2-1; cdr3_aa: CASSHIAGLASNEQFF; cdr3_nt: TGTGCCAGCAGCCATATAGCGGGTTTGGCATCCAATGAGCAGTTCTTC
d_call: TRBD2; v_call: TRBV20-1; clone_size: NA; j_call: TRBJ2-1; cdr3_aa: CSAREGIAGGYNEQFF; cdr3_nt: TGCAGTGCAAGGGAGGGGATAGCGGGGGGCTACAATGAGCAGTTCTTC
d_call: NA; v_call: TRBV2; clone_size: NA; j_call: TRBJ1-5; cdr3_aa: CASSESQVQPQHF; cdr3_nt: TGTGCCAGCAGTGAGTCGCAGGTTCAGCCCCAGCATTTT
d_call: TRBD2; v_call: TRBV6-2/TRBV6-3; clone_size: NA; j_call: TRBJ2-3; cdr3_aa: CASSFALADLTDTQYF; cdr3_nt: TGTGCCAGCAGTTTTGCCCTAGCGGACCTCACAGATACGCAGTATTTT
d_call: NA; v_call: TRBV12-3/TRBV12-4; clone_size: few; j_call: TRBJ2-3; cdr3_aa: CASSLMVGGADTQYF; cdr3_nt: TGTGCCAGCAGTTTAATGGTAGGAGGTGCAGATACGCAGTATTTT
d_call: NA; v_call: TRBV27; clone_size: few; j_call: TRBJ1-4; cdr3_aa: CGSGVSYEKLFF; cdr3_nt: TGCGGGAGCGGCGTCAGTTACGAAAAACTGTTTTTT
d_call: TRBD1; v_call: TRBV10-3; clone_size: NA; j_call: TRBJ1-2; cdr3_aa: CAISESLGQGNYGYTF; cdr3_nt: TGTGCCATCAGTGAGTCTTTGGGACAGGGCAACTATGGCTACACCTTC
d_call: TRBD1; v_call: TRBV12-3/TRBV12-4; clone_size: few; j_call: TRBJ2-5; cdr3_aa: CASSQFPGTGAIQETQYF; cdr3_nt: TGTGCCAGCAGCCAATTCCCCGGGACAGGCGCCATCCAAGAGACCCAGTACTTC
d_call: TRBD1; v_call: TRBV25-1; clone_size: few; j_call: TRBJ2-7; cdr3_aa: CASSELVGQGSYEQYF; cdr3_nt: TGTGCCAGCAGTGAGCTTGTGGGACAGGGGTCCTACGAGCAGTACTTC
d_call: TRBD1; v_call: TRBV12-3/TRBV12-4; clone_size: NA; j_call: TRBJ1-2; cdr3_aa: CASSLTTGWYGYTF; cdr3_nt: TGTGCCAGCAGTTTAACGACAGGGTGGTATGGCTACACCTTC
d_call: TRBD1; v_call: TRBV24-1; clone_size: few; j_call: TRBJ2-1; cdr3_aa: CATSEWTGSLWEQFF; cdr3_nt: TGTGCCACCAGTGAGTGGACAGGGTCCCTATGGGAGCAGTTCTTC
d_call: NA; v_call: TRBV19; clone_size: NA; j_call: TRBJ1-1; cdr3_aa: CASSPGPFMNTEAFF; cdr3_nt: TGTGCCAGTAGCCCGGGACCTTTCATGAACACTGAAGCTTTCTTT
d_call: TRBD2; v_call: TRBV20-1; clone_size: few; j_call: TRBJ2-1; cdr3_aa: CSVKGAGGLTYNEQFF; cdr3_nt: TGCAGTGTCAAAGGGGCGGGGGGGCTCACTTACAATGAGCAGTTCTTC
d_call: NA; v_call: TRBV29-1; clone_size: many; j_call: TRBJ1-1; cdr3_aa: CSVVVRDQAFF; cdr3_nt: TGCAGCGTTGTGGTCAGGGATCAAGCTTTCTTT
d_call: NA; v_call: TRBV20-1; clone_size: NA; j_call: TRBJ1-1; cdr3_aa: CSAGNEGGRTEAFF; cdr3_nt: TGCAGTGCTGGCAACGAGGGGGGAAGGACTGAAGCTTTCTTT
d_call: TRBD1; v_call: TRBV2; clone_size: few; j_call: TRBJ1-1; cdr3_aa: CASSLDRLNEAFF; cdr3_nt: TGTGCCAGCAGTCTGGACAGGCTGAATGAAGCTTTCTTT
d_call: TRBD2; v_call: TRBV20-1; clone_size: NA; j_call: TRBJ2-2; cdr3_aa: CSATSGRTGELFF; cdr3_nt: TGCAGTGCTACTAGCGGGAGGACCGGGGAGCTGTTTTTT
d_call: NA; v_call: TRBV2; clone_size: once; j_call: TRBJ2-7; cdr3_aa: CASRDGPDRRSYEQYF; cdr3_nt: TGTGCCAGCAGAGACGGCCCGGACCGTCGATCCTACGAGCAGTACTTC
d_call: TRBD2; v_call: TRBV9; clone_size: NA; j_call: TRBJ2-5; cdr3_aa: CASSAGLAGAVGQETQYF; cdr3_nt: TGTGCCAGCAGCGCGGGACTAGCGGGAGCTGTGGGTCAAGAGACCCAGTACTTC
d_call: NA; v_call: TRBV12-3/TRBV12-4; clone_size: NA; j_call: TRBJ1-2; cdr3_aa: CASSLESGVGNGYTF; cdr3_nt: TGTGCCAGCAGTTTAGAATCCGGGGTCGGTAATGGCTACACCTTC
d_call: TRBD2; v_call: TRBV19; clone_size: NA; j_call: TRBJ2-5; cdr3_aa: CASSPRGREDQETQYF; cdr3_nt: TGTGCCAGTAGTCCGCGGGGGCGGGAGGACCAAGAGACCCAGTACTTC
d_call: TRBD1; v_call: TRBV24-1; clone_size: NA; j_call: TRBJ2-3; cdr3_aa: CATSDRGDSSTDTQYF; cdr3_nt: TGTGCCACCAGTGATCGAGGGGACAGTAGCACAGATACGCAGTATTTT
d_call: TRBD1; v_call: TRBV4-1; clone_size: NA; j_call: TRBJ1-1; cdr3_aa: CASSHSTGAEAFF; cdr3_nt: TGCGCCAGCAGCCATTCCACAGGGGCTGAAGCTTTCTTT
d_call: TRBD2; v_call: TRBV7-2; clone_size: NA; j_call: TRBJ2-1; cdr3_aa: CASSFGLAGGAEQFF; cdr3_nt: TGTGCCAGCAGCTTCGGTCTAGCGGGAGGAGCTGAGCAGTTCTTC
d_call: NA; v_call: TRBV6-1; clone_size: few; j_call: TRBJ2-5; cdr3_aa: CASSEALVRETQYF; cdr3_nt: TGTGCCAGCAGTGAAGCGCTTGTGAGGGAGACCCAGTACTTC
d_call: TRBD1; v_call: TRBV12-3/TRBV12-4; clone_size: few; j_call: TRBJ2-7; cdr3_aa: CASRDREIYEQYF; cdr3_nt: TGTGCCAGCAGGGACAGGGAAATTTACGAGCAGTACTTC
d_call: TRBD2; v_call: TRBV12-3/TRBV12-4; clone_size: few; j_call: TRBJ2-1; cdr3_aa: CASSARTSARYNEQFF; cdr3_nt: TGTGCCAGCAGTGCCCGGACTAGCGCGAGATACAATGAGCAGTTCTTC
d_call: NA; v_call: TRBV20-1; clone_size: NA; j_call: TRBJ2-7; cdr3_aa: CSATASYEQYF; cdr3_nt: TGCAGTGCCACCGCCTCCTACGAGCAGTACTTC